These 13 T cell receptor beta chains were all obtained from the same sample, sequenced in a study of cytomegalovirus exposure and HLA in healthy donors. The PCR was carried out with 60 Vbeta primers and 13 Jbeta primers. Libraries were prepared by immunoSEQ multiplex PCR; TCRdb keeps only in-frame clonotypes and omits some of them. The table lists roughly 170,000 clones, less than 75% of them singletons. The sequencing input was PBMCs. These receptors were taken from a girl aged 10 to 17 in good health and CMV-seronegative.

This clone was seen just once. The V gene is TRBV29-1, the J gene TRBJ2-3; D is perhaps TRBD1 (6 bases). V lost 2 bases and J lost 0, with 9 bases in between. The CDR3 covers 14 residues. Germline V gives CDR1 SQVTM, CDR2 ANQGSEA. The CDR3 DNA follows: TGCAGCGTTGAAAAGGGACAAAGCACAGATACGCAGTATTTT. Its protein product is CSVEKGQSTDTQYF.

Of note for this clone: The junction does not match germline at one end; this may be a read error. The chain combines TRBV5-1 with TRBJ2-7; a weak D match, TRBD1 (6 bases). CDR3 length equals 15 residues. CDR1 and CDR2 (germline): SGHRS, YFSETQ. CDR3 sequence reads: CASSLGQGSTDERYF. For the CDR3, the DNA is TGCGCCAGCAGCTTGGGGCAGGGGAGTACCGACGAGCGGTACTTC.

This rearrangement joins TRBV25-1 to TRBJ1-2, with D possibly TRBD1 on 5 matching bases. The germline V gene encodes CDR1 MGHDK and CDR2 SYGVNS. V was clipped by 1 base and J by 3 bases, with 12 bases between them. This CDR3 contains 15 residues. The CDR3 loop reads CASSESTGRDYGYTF. CDR3 DNA: TGTGCCAGCAGTGAATCAACAGGAAGGGACTATGGCTACACCTTC.

The chain uses TRBV27 and TRBJ2-3, with TRBD2 as a possible D gene (6 bases). V shed 4 bases and J shed 0 bases, with 20 bases lying between them. The CDR3 loop spans 18 amino acids. Germline-derived CDR1 and CDR2 are MNHEY and SMNVEV (reference sequence). The CDR3 DNA follows: TGTGCCAGCAGTTCACGGGACTCCAGGCGGACTAGCACAGATACGCAGTATTTT. This sequence encodes CASSSRDSRRTSTDTQYF.

In regard to this clone: At one boundary the junction diverges from the germline segment, which might be a read error. V usage is TRBV5-1 and J usage is TRBJ1-5, with D tentatively TRBD1 (5 bases). The germline gives CDR1 SGHRS, CDR2 YFSETQ. The CDR3 totals 14 residues. The CDR3 protein is CASSLDTNNQPQHF. The CDR3 bases are TGCGCCAGCAGTTTGGACACCAACAATCAGCCCCAGCATTTT.

The chain carries TRBV5-4 and TRBJ2-7; 9 nucleotides match TRBD1. Germline lookup yields CDR1 SGHNT and CDR2 YYREEE (reference sequence). The CDR3 totals 14 residues. V lost 5 bases and J lost 2; bases outside the gene matches: 5. CDR3 bases: TGTGCCAGCAGTCGGGGACAGGGCACCTACGAGCAGTACTTC. This gives the protein CASSRGQGTYEQYF.

The J gene is TRBJ1-5, the V gene TRBV10-3; D not resolved. CDR1 and CDR2 from the germline V gene are ENHRY and SYGVKD. Trimming took 8 bases from V and 3 from J, leaving 14 bases between them. The CDR3 covers 14 residues. The CDR3 DNA reads as TGTGCCATCTTCATGTGGAGCCCCAATCAGCCCCAGCATTTT. This gives the protein CAIFMWSPNQPQHF.

This sequence joins TRBV10-3 and TRBJ1-1, with a weak D call TRBD1 (5 bases). In germline, CDR1 is ENHRY, CDR2 SYGVKD. The V end was cut by 6 bases, the J end by 1 base, with 9 bases between. There are 13 residues in the CDR3. The CDR3 DNA is TGTGCCATCAGCCTAACAGGGAACACTGAAGCTTTCTTT. Amino acids: CAISLTGNTEAFF.

As concerns this clone: Because it lacks the conserved phenylalanine or tryptophan at the end, this CDR3 is likely a read error. CDR3 loop: CASSQDYRGIEAFL. The DNA of the CDR3 is TGTGCCAGCAGCCAAGATTATCGGGGGATTGAAGCTTTCCTT. J is TRBJ1-1 and V is TRBV14, with D maybe TRBD1 (5 bases). CDR1 and CDR2 from the germline V gene are SGHDN and FVKESK. This CDR3 region has 14 residues. V lost 0 bases, J lost 7 bases, and 12 bases lay in between.

The rearrangement links TRBV27 to TRBJ1-1, with D perhaps matching TRBD1 (5 bases). The CDR3 runs to 14 residues. Trimming took 4 bases from V and 0 from J, leaving 9 bases between them. Germline V CDR1 and CDR2: MNHEY, SMNVEV (reference sequence). In DNA, the CDR3 is TGTGCCAGCAGTTCCAGGGCTATGAACACTGAAGCTTTCTTT. As protein: CASSSRAMNTEAFF.

The gene calls are TRBV4-1 and TRBJ2-4; a weak D match, TRBD2 (5 bases). Germline loops: CDR1 MGHRA, CDR2 YSYEKL. The V and J ends lost 0 bases and 1 base respectively, with 10 bases between them. The CDR3 covers 16 residues. The chain's CDR3 is CASSQELGPAKNIQYF. The CDR3 nucleotides read TGCGCCAGCAGCCAAGAACTAGGCCCGGCCAAAAACATTCAGTACTTC.

The V and J genes are TRBV7-3 and TRBJ2-2; D possibly corresponds to TRBD1 (7 bases). CDR1 and CDR2 from the germline V gene are SGHTA and FQGTGA. The CDR3 extends over 15 amino acids. V gave up 5 bases and J gave up 6 bases, with 16 bases separating them. The CDR3 here is CASSQQGRSPGELFF. The CDR3 DNA reads as TGTGCCAGCAGCCAACAGGGGAGGAGCCCCGGGGAGCTGTTTTTT.

This sequence joins TRBV6-5 and TRBJ2-1; maybe TRBD1 (6 bases). The V end was cut by 6 bases, the J end by 5 bases, with 17 bases between. The CDR3 consists of 15 residues. Germline V gives CDR1 MNHEY, CDR2 SVGAGI. The CDR3 region is CASSPMLGAHNEQFF. The CDR3 DNA follows: TGTGCCAGCAGCCCAATGCTGGGGGCCCACAATGAGCAGTTCTTC.